This T cell receptor beta chain was captured by sequencing in a study of long-term antiretroviral therapy in people with HIV. Study results and caveats: ART adherence was not documented, and neither viral resistance nor therapy changes had any data. Regardless of time point, clones expanded before ART dominated the repertoire. Collection of the blood took place between about 2004 and 2018. The ART regimens in use then may have been less effective than current ones.

Germline V lookup: CDR1 SNHLY, CDR2 FYNNEI. The length of the CDR3 is 14 residues. V shed 6 bases and J 5 bases; nucleotides not matched to a gene: 4. This clone was seen a few times. Its antigen is not identified. Each specimen consisted of roughly 1-10 million cryopreserved PBMC prior to extraction of DNA. Running of the v3.0 immunoSEQ assay took place at survey level. TCRdb keeps only in-frame clones here, not all; method: immunoSEQ multiplex PCR. The data hold tens of thousands of clones, with about 82% observed a single time. This chain uses TRBV2 with TRBJ1-6; 7 bases agree with TRBD1. The sample here was unsorted PBMCs, taken 1.6 years after starting antiretroviral therapy. This receptor was taken from a man in his forties with HIV. DNA for the CDR3: TGTGCCAGCAGGGGACAGCTCGATAATTCACCCCTCCACTTT. Protein: CASRGQLDNSPLHF.